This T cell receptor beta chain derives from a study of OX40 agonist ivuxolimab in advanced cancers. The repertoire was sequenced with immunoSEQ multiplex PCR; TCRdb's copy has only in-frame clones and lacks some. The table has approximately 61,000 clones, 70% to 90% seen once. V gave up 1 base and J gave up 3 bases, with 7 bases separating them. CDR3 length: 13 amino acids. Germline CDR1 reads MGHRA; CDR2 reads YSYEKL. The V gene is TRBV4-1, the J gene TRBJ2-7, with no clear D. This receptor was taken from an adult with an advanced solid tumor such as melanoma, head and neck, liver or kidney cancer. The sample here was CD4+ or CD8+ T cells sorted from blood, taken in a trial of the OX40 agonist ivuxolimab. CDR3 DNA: TGCGCCAGCAGCCAAGGGATGGGCTACGAGCAGTACTTC. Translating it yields CASSQGMGYEQYF.